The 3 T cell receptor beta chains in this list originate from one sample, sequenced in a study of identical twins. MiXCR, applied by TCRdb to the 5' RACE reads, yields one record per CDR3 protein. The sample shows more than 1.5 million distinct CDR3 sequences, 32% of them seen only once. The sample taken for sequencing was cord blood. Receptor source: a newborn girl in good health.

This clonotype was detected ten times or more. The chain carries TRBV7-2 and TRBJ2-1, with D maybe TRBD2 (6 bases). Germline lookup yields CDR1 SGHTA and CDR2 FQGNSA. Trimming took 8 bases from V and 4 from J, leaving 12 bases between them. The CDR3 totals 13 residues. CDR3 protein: CASGIAVYNEQFF. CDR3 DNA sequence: TGTGCCAGCGGGATAGCGGTTTACAATGAGCAGTTCTTC.

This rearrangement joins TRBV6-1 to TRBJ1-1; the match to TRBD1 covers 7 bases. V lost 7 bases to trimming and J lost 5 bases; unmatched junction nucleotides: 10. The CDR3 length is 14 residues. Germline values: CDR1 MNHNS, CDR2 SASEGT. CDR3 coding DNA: TGTGCCAGCACCCTTACAGGGGCGGAAACTGAAGCTTTCTTT. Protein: CASTLTGAETEAFF.

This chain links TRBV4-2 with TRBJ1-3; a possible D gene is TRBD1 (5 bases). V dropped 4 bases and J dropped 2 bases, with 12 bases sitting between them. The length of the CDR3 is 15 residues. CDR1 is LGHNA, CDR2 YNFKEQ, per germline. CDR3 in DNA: TGTGCCAGCAGCCGGGACTGGAGCGCTGGAAACACCATATATTTT. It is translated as CASSRDWSAGNTIYF.